This TCR beta chain was sequenced during a study of CDR3 diversity in severe acne. This clonotype was counted a few times. TCRdb analysed the PCR reads with MiXCR anew, one entry per CDR3 protein. In the table there are around 85,000 distinct CDR3 sequences, approximately 49% of which are singletons. The specimen sequenced was blood. The clonotype comes from a male donor with severe acne vulgaris.

The CDR3 DNA reads as TGTGCCAGCAGCCAAGCAGTAGCGGGAGGGGTAGATACGCAGTATTTT. Residues: CASSQAVAGGVDTQYF. This chain joins TRBV4-2 and TRBJ2-3; 11 nucleotides line up with TRBD2. Germline lookup yields CDR1 LGHNA and CDR2 YNFKEQ. CDR3 length: 16 amino acids. V lost 1 base and J lost 5; bases outside the gene matches: 5.